This T cell receptor beta chain is drawn from a study of glioma-infiltrating T cells after dendritic cell vaccination. Study summary: The vaccine used monocyte-derived dendritic cells pulsed overnight with autologous tumor lysate. Dendritic cell vaccine was injected intradermally three times, biweekly.

V shed 4 bases and J shed 6 bases, with 13 bases lying between them. From germline, CDR1 is SGHNT and CDR2 YYREEE (reference sequence). CDR3 length: 13 amino acids. Isocitrate dehydrogenase mutation was absent in all glioblastoma patients. Primers: 60 V beta forward and 13 J beta reverse. The repertoire was sequenced with immunoSEQ multiplex PCR; TCRdb's copy has only in-frame clones and lacks some. Altogether 65,000 to 90,000 clones are present, around 80% being singletons, with the ten largest covering under 2.5%. The sample here was blood, taken before dendritic cell vaccination. The J gene is TRBJ1-2, the V gene TRBV5-4; TRBD1 is a possible D gene (6 bases). The source of this sequence is a human donor with glioblastoma. Here the CDR3 DNA reads TGTGCCAGCAGCGAGGGGACAAGAGATGGCTACACCTTC. This encodes CASSEGTRDGYTF.